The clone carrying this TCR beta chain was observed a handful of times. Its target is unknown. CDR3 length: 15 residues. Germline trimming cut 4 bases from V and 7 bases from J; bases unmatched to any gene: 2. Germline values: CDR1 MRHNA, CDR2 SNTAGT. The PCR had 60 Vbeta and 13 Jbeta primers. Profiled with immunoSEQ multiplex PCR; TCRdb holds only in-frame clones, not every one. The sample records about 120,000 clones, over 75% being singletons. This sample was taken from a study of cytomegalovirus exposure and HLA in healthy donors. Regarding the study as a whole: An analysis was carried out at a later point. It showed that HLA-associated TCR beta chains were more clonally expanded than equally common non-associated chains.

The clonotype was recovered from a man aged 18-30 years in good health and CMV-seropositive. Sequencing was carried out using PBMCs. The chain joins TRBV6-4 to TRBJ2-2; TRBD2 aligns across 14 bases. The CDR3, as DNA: TGTGCCAGCAGTGCCGGGACTAGCGGGAGCGGGGAGCTGTTTTTT. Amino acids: CASSAGTSGSGELFF.